The 24 T cell receptor beta chains below come from one sample, sequenced in a study of T cell changes during pregnancy in multiple sclerosis. Assay: immunoSEQ multiplex PCR; the TCRdb copy retains only in-frame clones and omits some. The sample has about 36,000 clones; more than 75% are singletons. The specimen comprised CD4+ T cells from peripheral blood mononuclear cells, sampled in the first trimester of pregnancy. These receptors all stem from a female donor with multiple sclerosis, enrolled in a pregnancy study.

The rearrangement links TRBV21-1 to TRBJ1-4; the table's D call, TRBD1, has no DNA check behind it. TRBV21-1 is reported as a pseudogene. The CDR3 sequence is 15 residues long. CDR3 nucleotide sequence: TGTGCCAGCAGCAATAGGGGGACAACTAATGAAAAACTGTTTTTT. Its protein product is CASSNRGTTNEKLFF.

This chain joins TRBV27 and TRBJ1-1, with D perhaps TRBD1 (6 bases). Trimming cost V 5 bases and J 0 bases, with 13 bases left between them. The CDR3 runs to 15 residues. Per the germline V gene, CDR1 is MNHEY and CDR2 is SMNVEV (reference sequence). DNA of the CDR3: TGTGCCAGCAGTCAAACCGACAGGATGAACACTGAAGCTTTCTTT. Residues: CASSQTDRMNTEAFF.

The chain has TRBV25-1 and TRBJ1-1; the D gene is possibly TRBD1 (6 bases). The germline CDR1 and CDR2 sequences are MGHDK and SYGVNS. V was clipped by 2 bases and J by 12 bases, with 22 bases between them. The CDR3 loop spans 15 amino acids. CDR3 in DNA: TGTGCCAGCAGTGAAAGAATGGCTTTGGGGGCATCGACTTTCTTT. This gives the protein CASSERMALGASTFF.

The chain uses TRBV10-3 and TRBJ1-1; tentatively, D is TRBD1 (6 bases). The CDR3 runs 14 residues. V was clipped by 7 bases and J by 3 bases, with 15 bases between them. Germline CDR1 is ENHRY and CDR2 is SYGVKD. CDR3 in amino acids: CAITRGGPDTEAFF. The CDR3 bases are TGTGCCATCACCCGGGGGGGCCCAGACACTGAAGCTTTCTTT.

The chain carries TRBV10-2 and TRBJ2-2; possible D gene TRBD2, 6 bases. The germline V gene has CDR1 WSHSY and CDR2 SAAADI. V was cut by 4 bases and J by 2 bases, with 11 bases left in between. This CDR3 contains 15 residues. The CDR3, as DNA: TGCGCCAGCAGTGCTGCGGGGAGAAACACCGGGGAGCTGTTTTTT. Its protein is CASSAAGRNTGELFF.

The chain combines TRBV19 with TRBJ1-5; 8 bases align to TRBD1. The V segment lost 5 bases and the J segment 4 bases; nucleotides outside the gene matches: 1. The germline V gene encodes CDR1 LNHDA and CDR2 SQIVND (reference sequence). CDR3 length: 13 amino acids. In nucleotides, the CDR3 is TGTGCCAGTAGTCAGGGGGCGAATCAGCCCCAGCATTTT. Protein: CASSQGANQPQHF. Variable domain in full (rest from reference TRBV19 and TRBJ1-5): DGGITQSPKYLFRKEGQNVTLSCEQNLNHDAMYWYRQDPGQGLRLIYYSQIVNDFQKGDIAEGYSVSREKKESFPLTVTSAQKNPTAFYLCASSQGANQPQHFGDGTRLSIL.

The chain links TRBV7-7 to TRBJ2-1; 10 bases align to TRBD2. In germline, CDR1 is SSHAT, CDR2 FNYEAQ (reference sequence). V shed 5 bases and J 6 bases; nucleotides not matched to a gene: 7. This CDR3 comprises 15 residues. CDR3 loop: CASSPLAGRVNEQFF. The CDR3 DNA sequence: TGTGCCAGCAGCCCACTAGCGGGAAGGGTCAATGAGCAGTTCTTC.

CDR3 residues: CAAGGDRPRYSPLHF. The CDR3 nucleotides are TGCGCAGCGGGAGGGGACAGGCCGCGTTATTCACCCCTCCACTTT. This sequence joins TRBV10-1 and TRBJ1-6; 8 bases line up with TRBD1. In germline, CDR1 is WNHNN, CDR2 SYGVQD (reference sequence). The CDR3 runs 15 residues.

The V gene is TRBV6-1, the J gene TRBJ2-5, with D perhaps matching TRBD1 (5 bases). The V end was cut by 5 bases, the J end by 1 base, with 11 bases between. The CDR3 runs to 14 residues. The germline CDR1 and CDR2 sequences are MNHNS and SASEGT. The CDR3 sequence is CASSPQGGQETQYF. The CDR3 bases are TGTGCCAGCAGTCCCCAGGGTGGCCAAGAGACCCAGTACTTC.

The chain combines TRBV5-1 with TRBJ1-5; D is undetermined. Germline V gene data show CDR1 as SGHRS and CDR2 as YFSETQ. Trimming stripped 0 bases from V and 7 bases from J, with 14 bases between. The CDR3 totals 15 residues. CDR3 residues: CASSLVAGGGQPQHF. CDR3 coding DNA: TGCGCCAGCAGCTTGGTGGCAGGAGGAGGACAGCCCCAGCATTTT. Looking up the rest from reference TRBV5-1 and TRBJ1-5 gives the full variable domain: KAGVTQTPRYLIKTRGQQVTLSCSPISGHRSVSWYQQTPGQGLQFLFEYFSETQRNKGNFPGRFSGRQFSNSRSEMNVSTLELGDSALYLCASSLVAGGGQPQHFGDGTRLSIL.

This clone was counted once. The chain couples TRBV14 to TRBJ2-3; TRBD2 is a possible D gene (6 bases). The CDR3 contains 17 residues. The germline V and J ends were trimmed by 3 bases and 0 bases, with 16 bases remaining between them. Looked up from germline, CDR1 is SGHDN and CDR2 is FVKESK. CDR3 in DNA: TGTGCCAGCAGCCAGAGAGGCTCGGGGGTTAGCACAGATACGCAGTATTTT. As protein: CASSQRGSGVSTDTQYF.

The chain has TRBV29-1 and TRBJ1-5; 8 bases agree with TRBD1. Trimming removed 6 bases from V and 6 bases from J; junction bases left unmatched: 7. CDR1 and CDR2 (germline): SQVTM, ANQGSEA. The CDR3 has 13 amino acids. DNA of the CDR3: TGCAGCGTCCTGTTGACAGGGGCTCAGCCCCAGCATTTT. It is translated as CSVLLTGAQPQHF.

The chain joins TRBV5-8 to TRBJ2-7; 11 bases are shared with TRBD1. V was pared by 0 bases and J by 5 bases, with 4 bases of the junction left unmatched. Germline assignment: CDR1 SGHTS and CDR2 YDEGEE. The CDR3 consists of 15 residues. CDR3 sequence: CASSLGTGGWDEQYF. As DNA, the CDR3 is TGTGCCAGCAGCTTGGGGACAGGGGGCTGGGACGAGCAGTACTTC.

The chain combines TRBV10-3 with TRBJ2-2; D might be TRBD2 (6 bases). This CDR3 comprises 16 residues. The V gene's germline CDR1 is ENHRY and CDR2 SYGVKD. Trimming took 5 bases from V and 0 from J, leaving 13 bases between them. The CDR3, as DNA: TGTGCCATCAGTCTCTCCGGGGGACCGAACACCGGGGAGCTGTTTTTT. Its translation is CAISLSGGPNTGELFF.

J is TRBJ2-7 and V is TRBV30, with 9 bases fitting TRBD2. Unmatched junction bases numbered 3, after V lost 3 bases and J lost 6 bases. CDR3 length: 12 residues. The germline V gene has CDR1 GTSNPN and CDR2 SVGIG (reference sequence). The CDR3 region has the DNA TGTGCCTGGAGCGCGGGAGGGCCCGAGCAGTACTTC. Translated, it gives CAWSAGGPEQYF.

The J gene is TRBJ1-1, the V gene TRBV30, with D possibly matching TRBD1 (5 bases). Germline V gene lookup returns CDR1 GTSNPN and CDR2 SVGIG (reference sequence). The CDR3 spans 16 residues. The V gene lost 0 bases and the J gene lost 4 bases, with 18 bases spanning the gap. The CDR3 nucleotides are TGTGCCTGGAGTGTTCTCAGGGTGGCCGTAGGCACTGAAGCTTTCTTT. Translated, it gives CAWSVLRVAVGTEAFF.

The chain uses TRBV4-1 and TRBJ2-1; D is possibly TRBD2 (5 bases). CDR1 is MGHRA, CDR2 YSYEKL, per germline. The V and J ends lost 1 base and 3 bases respectively, with 10 bases between them. The length of the CDR3 is 15 residues. In nucleotides, the CDR3 is TGCGCCAGCAGCCAAGTGGGTGGGAGCTACAATGAGCAGTTCTTC. It is translated as CASSQVGGSYNEQFF.

The chain combines TRBV5-5 with TRBJ2-6; TRBD2 might be the D (6 bases). Germline CDR1 reads SGHKS; CDR2 reads YYEKEE (reference sequence). The V gene lost 1 base and the J gene lost 0 bases, with 11 bases spanning the gap. The CDR3 loop spans 17 amino acids. CDR3 nucleotide sequence: TGTGCCAGCAGCTTGCAGGGACTCTCCTCTGGGGCCAACGTCCTGACTTTC. Protein product: CASSLQGLSSGANVLTF.

J is TRBJ2-7 and V is TRBV7-8; TRBD1 is a possible D gene (6 bases). Germline CDR1 and CDR2: SGHVS and FQNEAQ. The CDR3 is 14 amino acids. V was trimmed by 7 bases and J by 5 bases, leaving 18 bases between them. In nucleotides, the CDR3 is TGTGCCAGCACCAACCTACAGGGTGGTCACGAGCAGTACTTC. Protein sequence: CASTNLQGGHEQYF.

The rearrangement uses TRBV7-9 and TRBJ2-5; no reliable D call. Germline CDR1 and CDR2: SEHNR and FQNEAQ (reference sequence). V was cut by 1 base and J by 13 bases, with 10 bases left in between. The CDR3 is 11 amino acids. CDR3 residues: CASSLGQKVYF. Here the CDR3 DNA reads TGTGCCAGCAGCTTAGGCCAGAAAGTGTACTTC. The full variable domain, completed using reference TRBV7-9 and TRBJ2-5, is DTGVSQNPRHKITKRGQNVTFRCDPISEHNRLYWYRQTLGQGPEFLTYFQNEAQLEKSRLLSDRFSAERPKGSFSTLEIQRTEQGDSAMYLCASSLGQKVYFGPGTRLLVL.

This chain uses TRBV5-4 with TRBJ2-3, with D possibly matching TRBD2 (5 bases). The length of the CDR3 is 16 residues. Germline V CDR1 and CDR2: SGHNT, YYREEE (reference sequence). V was shortened by 4 bases and J by 2 bases, with 17 bases between the two germline ends. The CDR3: CASSQDPTTDTDTQYF. CDR3 DNA sequence: TGTGCCAGCAGCCAGGACCCGACTACCGACACAGATACGCAGTATTTT.

This rearrangement joins TRBV2 to TRBJ1-4; D possibly corresponds to TRBD1 (6 bases). This CDR3 has 13 residues. V lost 7 bases, J lost 1 base, and 7 bases lay in between. Germline V gene lookup returns CDR1 SNHLY and CDR2 FYNNEI. DNA for the CDR3: TGTGCCAGCATAGGGGGAACTAATGAAAAACTGTTTTTT. Its protein product is CASIGGTNEKLFF.

The chain links TRBV28 to TRBJ2-7; 8 bases are a match to TRBD2. V shed 7 bases and J 7 bases; nucleotides not matched to a gene: 15. This CDR3 is 15 amino acids long. In germline, CDR1 is MDHEN, CDR2 SYDVKM. CDR3 sequence (DNA): TGTGCCAGCACCAACCCAACGGGAGGGCCATGGGAGCAGTACTTC. Its translation is CASTNPTGGPWEQYF.

The chain carries TRBV2 and TRBJ1-1; 7 positions agree with TRBD1. The germline CDR1 and CDR2 sequences are SNHLY and FYNNEI. The CDR3 covers 16 residues. V trimming: 6 bases; J trimming: 4 bases; junction bases outside the gene matches: 14. CDR3 in amino acids: CASRNRGGVVGTEAFF. The CDR3 DNA reads as TGTGCCAGCAGGAACAGGGGAGGTGTCGTTGGCACTGAAGCTTTCTTT.